The 17 T cell receptor beta chains below come from one sample, sequenced in a study of HIV-infected patients and healthy controls. Alpha and beta constant-region primers primed reverse transcription of 500 to 550 ng RNA. Using multiplexing indices, alpha and beta chain libraries were generated apart by chain-specific third strand synthesis. From the 5' RACE reads, TCRdb called clonotypes with MiXCR, one entry per CDR3 protein. The data contain about 15,000 distinct CDR3 sequences, 6.5% to 7.5% of them singletons. All unsorted peripheral T cells were captured because whole blood was used without fractionation. Source material: blood. These receptors all come from an adult in good health.

This clonotype occurred many times. This chain joins TRBV20-1 and TRBJ1-5, with a possible D match to TRBD1 (6 bases). There are 16 residues in the CDR3. Germline V gives CDR1 DFQATT, CDR2 SNEGSKA (reference sequence). V gave up 0 bases and J gave up 1 base, with 13 bases separating them. The CDR3 protein is CSAREDRFISNQPQHF. Here the CDR3 DNA reads TGCAGTGCTAGAGAGGACAGATTCATAAGCAATCAGCCCCAGCATTTT.

This rearrangement joins TRBV3-1 to TRBJ2-1; D gene uncertain. This CDR3 comprises 15 residues. Deletions cut 0 bases from V and 2 bases from J, with 8 bases between. Germline loops: CDR1 LGHDT, CDR2 YNNKEL (reference sequence). The CDR3 spells CASSQDLHPYNEQFF. CDR3 nucleotide sequence: TGTGCCAGCAGCCAAGATCTTCACCCCTACAATGAGCAGTTCTTC.

Ten or more counts support this clonotype. CDR3 amino acids: CASSLGVETPNSPLHF. The CDR3 DNA reads as TGTGCCAGCAGCTTGGGAGTAGAAACCCCCAATTCACCCCTCCACTTT. V is TRBV5-4 and J is TRBJ1-6; no clear D gene. V lost 0 bases to trimming and J lost 7 bases, with 14 bases between them. The CDR3 runs 16 residues. The germline CDR1 and CDR2 sequences are SGHNT and YYREEE (reference sequence).

This clonotype was observed at least ten times. This chain connects TRBV20-1 to TRBJ2-3; D ambiguous. From germline, CDR1 is DFQATT and CDR2 SNEGSKA (reference sequence). CDR3 length: 14 residues. V lost 0 bases, J lost 5 bases, and 12 bases lay in between. The CDR3 is CSARDGGKGDTQYF. The CDR3 DNA follows: TGCAGTGCTAGAGACGGTGGAAAAGGAGATACGCAGTATTTT.

This clonotype was picked up many times. The V call is TRBV7-2, the J call TRBJ2-7; TRBD2 matches 11 bases. CDR1 and CDR2 (germline): SGHTA, FQGNSA. The V segment lost 5 bases and the J segment 7 bases; nucleotides outside the gene matches: 16. The CDR3 is made up of 17 amino acids. CDR3 sequence (DNA): TGTGCCAGCAGCCACCCACTTAGCGGGAGGGCCTGGCGAGAGCAGTACTTC. Its translation is CASSHPLSGRAWREQYF.

This clonotype has ten or more counts. The rearrangement uses TRBV12-3 or TRBV12-4 and TRBJ1-1; D is ambiguous. Trimming shortened V by 7 bases and J by 5 bases, and 17 bases separated the two germline ends. The CDR3 is 14 amino acids. The CDR3, as DNA: TGTGCCAGCAACCCCGTAACGGCGGGGACTGAAGCTTTCTTT. It is translated as CASNPVTAGTEAFF.

In its sample, this clonotype was seen a few times. This chain joins TRBV4-3 and TRBJ2-7; D may be TRBD1 (6 bases). The CDR3 length is 19 residues. Trimming removed 4 bases from V and 4 bases from J, with 29 bases in between. From germline, CDR1 is LGHNA and CDR2 YSLEER. For the CDR3, the DNA is TGCGCCAGCAGCCTCTTCTTGGTAGGACAGAATAGGCAAACTTACGAGCAGTACTTC. Translating gives CASSLFLVGQNRQTYEQYF.

This clonotype appeared many times. The chain employs TRBV20-1 and TRBJ2-5; D gene ambiguous. Trimming took off 5 bases at V and 5 bases at J, with 18 bases between the two ends. CDR3 size: 14 residues. The germline V gene encodes CDR1 DFQATT and CDR2 SNEGSKA (reference sequence). The CDR3 here is CSASVGRDAETQYF. The CDR3 DNA reads as TGCAGTGCTTCTGTAGGGCGAGACGCGGAGACCCAGTACTTC.

This clonotype was seen a few times. The J gene is TRBJ2-3, the V gene TRBV5-4; possibly TRBD1 for D (5 bases). The V gene's germline CDR1 is SGHNT and CDR2 YYREEE (reference sequence). The germline V and J ends were trimmed by 3 bases and 0 bases, with 8 bases remaining between them. The CDR3 loop spans 14 amino acids. The CDR3 region is CASSWTFSTDTQYF. DNA of the CDR3: TGTGCCAGCAGCTGGACATTTAGCACAGATACGCAGTATTTT.

This chain connects TRBV7-2 to TRBJ1-3, with a possible D match to TRBD1 (6 bases). The CDR3 consists of 15 residues. V lost 5 bases to trimming and J lost 4 bases, with 15 bases between them. Germline V gene sequence: CDR1 SGHTA, CDR2 FQGNSA. CDR3 region: CASSDRPGVGNTIYF. The CDR3 DNA reads TGTGCCAGCAGCGACAGGCCAGGGGTCGGAAACACCATATATTTT.

This clonotype came up many times. The chain combines TRBV30 with TRBJ1-5; the D is unclear. Per germline, CDR1 GTSNPN and CDR2 SVGIG (reference sequence). Trimming took 2 bases from V and 0 from J, leaving 11 bases between them. The length of the CDR3 is 15 residues. The DNA for the CDR3 is TGTGCCTGGAGTACTGGACCTAATAGCAATCAGCCCCAGCATTTT. It codes for CAWSTGPNSNQPQHF.

The chain is built from TRBV13 and TRBJ2-5, with a tentative D call TRBD1 (6 bases). V was trimmed by 5 bases and J by 6 bases, leaving 16 bases between them. Per germline, CDR1 PRHDT and CDR2 FYEKMQ (reference sequence). The CDR3 consists of 14 residues. CDR3 region: CASSRLEGDKTQYF. The CDR3 DNA reads as TGTGCCAGCAGCCGTTTAGAGGGGGACAAGACCCAGTACTTC.

This clonotype was found many times. This chain joins TRBV6-1 and TRBJ2-1; 7 nucleotides align to TRBD2. V shed 2 bases and J 0 bases; nucleotides not matched to a gene: 10. The CDR3 contains 18 residues. Per the germline V gene, CDR1 is MNHNS and CDR2 is SASEGT. CDR3 amino acids: CASSEFLGAGDSYNEQFF. CDR3 sequence (DNA): TGTGCCAGCAGTGAATTTTTAGGGGCGGGGGACTCCTACAATGAGCAGTTCTTC.

This clonotype has at least ten counts. The chain combines TRBV7-9 with TRBJ2-2; D ambiguous. Per the germline V gene, CDR1 is SEHNR and CDR2 is FQNEAQ (reference sequence). The CDR3 spans 17 residues. Trimming shortened V by 5 bases and J by 2 bases, and 18 bases separated the two germline ends. This chain's CDR3 is CASSPTGVRANTGELFF. The CDR3 DNA reads as TGTGCCAGCAGCCCTACCGGAGTTCGGGCCAACACCGGGGAGCTGTTTTTT.

This clonotype has ten or more counts. The chain recombines TRBV19 with TRBJ2-7; 10 bases match TRBD2. The V segment lost 6 bases and the J segment 2 bases; nucleotides outside the gene matches: 7. This CDR3 has 15 residues. In germline, CDR1 is LNHDA, CDR2 SQIVND (reference sequence). The CDR3 DNA follows: TGTGCCAGTAGCGTCATAGCGGGAGGACCCTACGAGCAGTACTTC. As protein: CASSVIAGGPYEQYF.

This clonotype was recorded at least ten times. The chain uses TRBV13 and TRBJ2-7, with D uncertain. V lost 0 bases and J 2 bases, leaving 2 bases between the germline ends. Germline CDR1 and CDR2: PRHDT and FYEKMQ (reference sequence). This CDR3 has 12 amino acids. The DNA for the CDR3 is TGTGCCAGCAGCTTAGGGGCCTACGAGCAGTACTTC. It encodes CASSLGAYEQYF. The variable domain in full, completed from reference TRBV13 and TRBJ2-7, reads AAGVIQSPRHLIKEKRETATLKCYPIPRHDTVYWYQQGPGQDPQFLISFYEKMQSDKGSIPDRFSAQQFSDYHSELNMSSLELGDSALYFCASSLGAYEQYFGPGTRLTVT.

This clonotype was seen ten or more times. The chain joins TRBV12-3 or TRBV12-4 to TRBJ2-7; TRBD2 aligns across 8 bases. This CDR3 contains 15 residues. V dropped 1 base and J dropped 0; count of bases not matched to a gene: 2. The CDR3 sequence is CASSLGSGVSYEQYF. CDR3 DNA sequence: TGTGCCAGCAGTTTAGGTAGCGGGGTCTCCTACGAGCAGTACTTC.